Included here is one T cell receptor beta chain sequence, with context. Sequenced by immunoSEQ multiplex PCR; TCRdb stores in-frame clones only, minus some. Of approximately 390,000 clones in the sample, around 90% were seen once. The data are from a study of blood T cell repertoires in COVID-19. Germline loops: CDR1 LGHDT, CDR2 YNNKEL (reference sequence). The CDR3 totals 15 residues. J lost 5 bases, V lost 2 bases, and 4 bases had no gene match. The sample consisted of PBMCs or T cells enriched from blood (not recorded which). The TCR sequence derives from a woman aged 40 to 49 with acute COVID-19. V gene TRBV3-1 (or the pseudogene TRBV3-2) combines with J gene TRBJ2-1, with 9 bases that match TRBD2. Here the CDR3 reads CASSQWRGGNNEQFF. CDR3 DNA sequence: TGTGCCAGCAGCCAATGGCGGGGGGGCAACAATGAGCAGTTCTTC.